The 4 T cell receptor beta chains given below trace back to one sample, sequenced in a study of CD8 T cells in ankylosing spondylitis. These receptors lack a known antigen. TCRdb reprocessed the 5' RACE reads via MiXCR and lists one record per CDR3 protein. The sample yields 350,000 to 550,000 distinct CDR3 sequences, 25% to 30% seen once. Study-level points and caveats: For ankylosing spondylitis blood, a TCR beta motif of 7 to 9 highly homologous variants appeared characteristic.

Sequencing was carried out using blood, either unsorted or a sorted T cell fraction (not recorded which). The origin of the receptors is a male donor with ankylosing spondylitis.

With regard to this clonotype: Germline is not matched at one junction end, which may reflect a read error. The chain recombines TRBV12-3 or TRBV12-4 with TRBJ2-1; 13 positions match TRBD2. The CDR3 has 16 amino acids. CDR3 nucleotides: TGTTCCAGCAGCCCCCGGACTAGCGGGAGCAACTATGAGCAGTTCTTC. It specifies CSSSPRTSGSNYEQFF.

This clonotype was counted a few times. The chain uses TRBV6-5 and TRBJ1-1; maybe TRBD1 (6 bases). The CDR3 runs to 15 residues. Trimming removed 2 bases at V and 6 bases at J, with 16 bases between. Per the germline V gene, CDR1 is MNHEY and CDR2 is SVGAGI. The CDR3 loop is CASSYLGVRGSEAFF. The CDR3 DNA sequence: TGTGCCAGCAGTTACCTGGGAGTCAGGGGCTCTGAAGCTTTCTTT.

V and J are TRBV10-3 and TRBJ1-2; 9 bases fit TRBD1. This CDR3 has 18 amino acids. CDR1 is ENHRY, CDR2 SYGVKD, per germline. With V trimmed by 0 bases and J by 2 bases, 10 bases remained unmatched. CDR3 in DNA: TGTGCCATCAGTGAGTCATACCTGAGGACAGGGGCAAACTATGGCTACACCTTC. Translation gives CAISESYLRTGANYGYTF.

This clonotype has only a few counts. The chain recombines TRBV20-1 with TRBJ2-1; no clear D gene. This CDR3 region has 12 residues. The germline gives CDR1 DFQATT, CDR2 SNEGSKA (reference sequence). The V gene lost 1 base and the J gene lost 10 bases, with 11 bases spanning the gap. CDR3 amino acids: CSARGLREEQFF. The CDR3 DNA reads TGCAGTGCTAGAGGGCTTCGAGAGGAGCAGTTCTTC.